The rows below give T cell receptor beta chains drawn from one sample of a study of blood T cell repertoires in COVID-19. Clones were read by immunoSEQ multiplex PCR, and TCRdb kept only the in-frame ones, dropping some. This sample yields about 75,000 clones, of which roughly 70% are seen a single time; 2.6% belongs to the top ten. The sequencing sample was made of peripheral blood. The receptors stem from a human donor with acute or convalescent COVID-19. The donor label of this sample is uncertain. The CDR3 runs from the conserved cysteine through the conserved F or W. Each record gives: CDR3 protein, CDR3 DNA, D gene, J gene, clone size, V gene. A D gene is named only where the DNA matches it firmly. Not all rows give a size; the values are once, few, many and, for expanded clones, a class.

CASSISGTSGGAAQYF | TGTGCCAGCAGTATCTCCGGGACTAGCGGGGGCGCTGCCCAGTACTTC | TRBD2 | TRBJ2-5 | few | TRBV27
CAIGTVSRYNEQFF | TGTGCCATCGGGACAGTCTCCCGATACAATGAGCAGTTCTTC | TRBD1 | TRBJ2-1 | - | TRBV28
CASSLLRGSNSPLHF | TGTGCCAGCAGTCTTCTGCGGGGCTCTAATTCACCCCTCCACTTT | - | TRBJ1-6 | - | TRBV6-5
CASRRDRGTGEQYF | TGTGCCAGTAGGCGGGACAGGGGGACGGGCGAGCAGTACTTC | TRBD1 | TRBJ2-7 | many | TRBV19
CASRPAGGSWATNEKLFF | TGTGCCAGCAGACCCGCAGGGGGCTCTTGGGCAACTAATGAAAAACTGTTTTTT | TRBD1 | TRBJ1-4 | - | TRBV7-2
CASSPRGGRAGGYTF | TGTGCCAGCTCCCCCCGGGGGGGCAGGGCGGGGGGCTACACCTTC | - | TRBJ1-2 | - | TRBV28
CASSLDWRGGTEAFF | TGTGCCAGCAGCTTAGATTGGCGGGGGGGCACTGAAGCTTTCTTT | - | TRBJ1-1 | once | TRBV11-2
CASGTTTDTQYF | TGTGCTAGTGGTACTACAACAGATACGCAGTATTTT | - | TRBJ2-3 | - | TRBV12-5
CASSHIRLISGNTIYF | TGTGCCAGCAGCCACATACGACTGATCTCTGGAAACACCATATATTTT | - | TRBJ1-3 | - | TRBV6-2/TRBV6-3
CASAPGGGRTQYF | TGTGCCAGCGCCCCAGGGGGCGGCCGGACCCAGTACTTC | TRBD1 | TRBJ2-5 | - | TRBV7-3
CATSDLRGTLSGGEQFF | TGTGCCACCAGTGACCTCAGAGGAACCCTGTCGGGCGGGGAGCAGTTCTTC | - | TRBJ2-1 | - | TRBV24-1
CATSQLDRARETQYF | TGTGCCACCAGCCAACTCGACAGGGCCCGCGAGACCCAGTACTTC | TRBD1 | TRBJ2-5 | - | TRBV15
CASSPGLAIGELFF | TGTGCCAGCAGCCCGGGACTAGCGATCGGGGAGCTGTTTTTT | TRBD2 | TRBJ2-2 | once | TRBV5-4